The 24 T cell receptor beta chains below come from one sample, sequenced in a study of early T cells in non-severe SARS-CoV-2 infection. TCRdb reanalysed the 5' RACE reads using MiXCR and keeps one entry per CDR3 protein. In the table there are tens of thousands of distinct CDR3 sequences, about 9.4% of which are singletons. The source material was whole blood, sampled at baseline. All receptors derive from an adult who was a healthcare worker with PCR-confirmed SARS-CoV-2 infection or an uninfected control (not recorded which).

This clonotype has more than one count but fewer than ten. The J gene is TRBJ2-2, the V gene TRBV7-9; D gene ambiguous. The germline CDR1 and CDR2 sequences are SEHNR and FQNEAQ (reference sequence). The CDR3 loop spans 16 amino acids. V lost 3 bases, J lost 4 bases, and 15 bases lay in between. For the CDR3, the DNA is TGTGCCAGCAGCTTTACTGGTTTGAAACGCACCGGGGAGCTGTTTTTT. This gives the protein CASSFTGLKRTGELFF.

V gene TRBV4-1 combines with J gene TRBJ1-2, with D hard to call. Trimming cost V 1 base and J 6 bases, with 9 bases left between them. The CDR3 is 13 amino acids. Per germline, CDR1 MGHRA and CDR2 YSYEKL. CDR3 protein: CASSQVVRDGYTF. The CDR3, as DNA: TGCGCCAGCAGCCAAGTTGTCAGAGATGGCTACACCTTC.

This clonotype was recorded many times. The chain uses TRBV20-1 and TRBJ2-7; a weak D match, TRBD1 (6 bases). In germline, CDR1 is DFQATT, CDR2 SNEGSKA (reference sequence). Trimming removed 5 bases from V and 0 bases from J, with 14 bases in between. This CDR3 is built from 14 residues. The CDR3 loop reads CSAPRQGSSYEQYF. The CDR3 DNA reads TGCAGTGCTCCTCGGCAGGGGAGCTCCTACGAGCAGTACTTC.

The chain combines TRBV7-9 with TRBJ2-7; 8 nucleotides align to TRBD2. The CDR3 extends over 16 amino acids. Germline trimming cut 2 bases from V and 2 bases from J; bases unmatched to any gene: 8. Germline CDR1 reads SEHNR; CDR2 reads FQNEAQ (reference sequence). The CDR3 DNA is TGTGCCAGCAGCTTAAGTAGATCTAGCGGGCCCTACGAGCAGTACTTC. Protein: CASSLSRSSGPYEQYF.

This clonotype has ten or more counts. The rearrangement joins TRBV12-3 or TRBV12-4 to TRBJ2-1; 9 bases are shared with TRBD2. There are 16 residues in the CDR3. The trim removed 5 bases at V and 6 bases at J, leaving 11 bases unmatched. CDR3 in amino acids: CASSPGGGRGINEQFF. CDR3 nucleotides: TGTGCCAGCAGTCCTGGGGGCGGGAGGGGGATCAATGAGCAGTTCTTC.

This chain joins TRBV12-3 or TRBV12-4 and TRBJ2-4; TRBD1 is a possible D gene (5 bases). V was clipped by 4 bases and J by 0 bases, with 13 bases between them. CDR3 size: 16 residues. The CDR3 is CASSWGLSLAKNIQYF. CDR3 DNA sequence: TGTGCCAGCAGTTGGGGCCTGTCCCTAGCCAAAAACATTCAGTACTTC.

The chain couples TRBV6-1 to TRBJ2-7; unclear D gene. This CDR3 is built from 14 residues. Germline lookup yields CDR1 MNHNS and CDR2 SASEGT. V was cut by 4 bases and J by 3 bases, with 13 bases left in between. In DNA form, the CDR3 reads TGTGCCAGCAGTGCTGGGCCCAAGGGCTACGAGCAGTACTTC. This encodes CASSAGPKGYEQYF.

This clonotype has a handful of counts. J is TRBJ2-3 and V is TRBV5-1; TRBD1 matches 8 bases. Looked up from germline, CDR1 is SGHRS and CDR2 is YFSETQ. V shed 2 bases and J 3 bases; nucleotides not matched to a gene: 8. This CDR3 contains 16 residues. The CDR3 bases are TGCGCCAGCAGCTTACCGACAGGGGCGGAGACAGATACGCAGTATTTT. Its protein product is CASSLPTGAETDTQYF.

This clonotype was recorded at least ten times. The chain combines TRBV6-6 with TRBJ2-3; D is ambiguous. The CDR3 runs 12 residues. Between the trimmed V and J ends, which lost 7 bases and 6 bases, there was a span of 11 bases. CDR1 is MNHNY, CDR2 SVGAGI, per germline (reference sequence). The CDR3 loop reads CASTDLSDTQYF. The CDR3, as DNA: TGTGCCAGCACTGACCTATCCGATACGCAGTATTTT.

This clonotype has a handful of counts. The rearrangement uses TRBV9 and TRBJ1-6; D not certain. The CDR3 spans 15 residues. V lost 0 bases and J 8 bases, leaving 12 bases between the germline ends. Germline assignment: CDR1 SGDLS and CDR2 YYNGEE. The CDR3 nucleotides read TGTGCCAGCAGCGTAGGGGGAATAAAGGATTCACCCCTCCACTTT. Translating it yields CASSVGGIKDSPLHF. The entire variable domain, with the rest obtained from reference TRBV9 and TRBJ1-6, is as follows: DSGVTQTPKHLITATGQRVTLRCSPRSGDLSVYWYQQSLDQGLQFLIQYYNGEERAKGNILERFSAQQFPDLHSELNLSSLELGDSALYFCASSVGGIKDSPLHFGNGTRLTVT.

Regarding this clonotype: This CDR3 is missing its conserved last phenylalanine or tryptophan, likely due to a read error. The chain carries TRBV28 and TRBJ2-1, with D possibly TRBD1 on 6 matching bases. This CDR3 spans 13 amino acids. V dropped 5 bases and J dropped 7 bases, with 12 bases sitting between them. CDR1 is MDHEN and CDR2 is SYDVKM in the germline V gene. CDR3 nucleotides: TGTGCCAGCAGTACCGGACAGACGAATGAGCAGTTCTCC. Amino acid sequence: CASSTGQTNEQFS.

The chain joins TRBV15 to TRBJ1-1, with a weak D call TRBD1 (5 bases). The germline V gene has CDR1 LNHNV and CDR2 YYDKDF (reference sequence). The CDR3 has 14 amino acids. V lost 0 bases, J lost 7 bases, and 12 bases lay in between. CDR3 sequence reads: CATSRDRVGGEAFF. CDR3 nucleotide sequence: TGTGCCACCAGCAGAGATCGTGTGGGGGGTGAAGCTTTCTTT. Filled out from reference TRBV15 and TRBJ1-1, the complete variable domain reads DAMVIQNPRYQVTQFGKPVTLSCSQTLNHNVMYWYQQKSSQAPKLLFHYYDKDFNNEADTPDNFQSRRPNTSFCFLDIRSPGLGDTAMYLCATSRDRVGGEAFFGQGTRLTVV.

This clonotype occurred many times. This CDR3 is CASSNTVGRGGYGYTF. The CDR3 DNA reads TGTGCCAGCAGTAACACGGTTGGCAGGGGAGGCTATGGCTACACCTTC. The chain recombines TRBV12-3 or TRBV12-4 with TRBJ1-2, with D possibly TRBD1 on 6 matching bases. V shed 5 bases and J shed 4 bases, with 20 bases lying between them. The CDR3 extends over 16 amino acids.

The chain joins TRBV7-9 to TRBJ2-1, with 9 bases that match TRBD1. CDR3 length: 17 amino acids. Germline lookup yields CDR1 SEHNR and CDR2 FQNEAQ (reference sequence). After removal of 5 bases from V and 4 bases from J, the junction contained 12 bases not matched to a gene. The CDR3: CASSQGDREAIYNEQFF. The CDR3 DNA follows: TGTGCCAGCAGCCAAGGGGACAGGGAAGCGATATACAATGAGCAGTTCTTC. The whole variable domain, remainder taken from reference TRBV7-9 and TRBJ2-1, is DTGVSQNPRHKITKRGQNVTFRCDPISEHNRLYWYRQTLGQGPEFLTYFQNEAQLEKSRLLSDRFSAERPKGSFSTLEIQRTEQGDSAMYLCASSQGDREAIYNEQFFGPGTRLTVL.

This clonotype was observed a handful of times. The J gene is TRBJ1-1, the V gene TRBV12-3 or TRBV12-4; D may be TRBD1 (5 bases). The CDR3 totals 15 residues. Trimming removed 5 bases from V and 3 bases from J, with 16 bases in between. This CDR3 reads CASSPRGGADTEAFF. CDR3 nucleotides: TGTGCCAGCAGTCCCCGGGGAGGGGCGGACACTGAAGCTTTCTTT.

DNA of the CDR3: TGTGCCAGCAGTGTAGAACCGGGACTAGGGAACACCGGGGAGCTGTTTTTT. Translation: CASSVEPGLGNTGELFF. The genes are TRBV6-1 and TRBJ2-2; 8 bases map to TRBD2. V trimming: 4 bases; J trimming: 1 base; junction bases outside the gene matches: 8. Germline assignment: CDR1 MNHNS and CDR2 SASEGT. The CDR3 length is 17 residues.

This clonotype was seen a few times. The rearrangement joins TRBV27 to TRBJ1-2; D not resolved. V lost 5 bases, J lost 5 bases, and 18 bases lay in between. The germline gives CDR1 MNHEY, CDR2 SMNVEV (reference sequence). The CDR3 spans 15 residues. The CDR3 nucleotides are TGTGCCAGCAGTCCAGAGCCCATGACGTCGTATGGCTACACCTTC. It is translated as CASSPEPMTSYGYTF.

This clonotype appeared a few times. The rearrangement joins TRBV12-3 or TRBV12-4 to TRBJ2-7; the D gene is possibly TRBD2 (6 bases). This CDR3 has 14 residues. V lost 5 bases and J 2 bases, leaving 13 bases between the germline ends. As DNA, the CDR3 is TGTGCCAGCAGTCCTTGGGGGGATGCCTACGAGCAGTACTTC. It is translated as CASSPWGDAYEQYF.

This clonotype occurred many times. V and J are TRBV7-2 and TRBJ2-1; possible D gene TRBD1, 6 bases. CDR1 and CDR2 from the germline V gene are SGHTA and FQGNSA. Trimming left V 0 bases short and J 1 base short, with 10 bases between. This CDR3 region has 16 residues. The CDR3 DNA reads TGTGCCAGCAGCTTAGCGCAGGGGCGGTCCTACAATGAGCAGTTCTTC. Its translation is CASSLAQGRSYNEQFF. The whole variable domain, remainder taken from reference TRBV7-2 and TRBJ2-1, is GAGVSQSPSNKVTEKGKDVELRCDPISGHTALYWYRQSLGQGLEFLIYFQGNSAPDKSGLPSDRFSAERTGGSVSTLTIQRTQQEDSAVYLCASSLAQGRSYNEQFFGPGTRLTVL.

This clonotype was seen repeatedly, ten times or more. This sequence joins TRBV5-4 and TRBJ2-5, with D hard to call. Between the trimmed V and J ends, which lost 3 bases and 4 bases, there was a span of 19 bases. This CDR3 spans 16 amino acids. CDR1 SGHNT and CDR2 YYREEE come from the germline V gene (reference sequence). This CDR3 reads CASSWTGEARGETQYF. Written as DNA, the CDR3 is TGTGCCAGCAGCTGGACCGGTGAAGCCCGTGGAGAGACCCAGTACTTC.

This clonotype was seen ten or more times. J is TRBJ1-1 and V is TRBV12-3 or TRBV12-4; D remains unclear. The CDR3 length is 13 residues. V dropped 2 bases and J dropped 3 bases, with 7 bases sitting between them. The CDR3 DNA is TGTGCCAGCAGTTTAAAAAGTGACACTGAAGCTTTCTTT. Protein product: CASSLKSDTEAFF.

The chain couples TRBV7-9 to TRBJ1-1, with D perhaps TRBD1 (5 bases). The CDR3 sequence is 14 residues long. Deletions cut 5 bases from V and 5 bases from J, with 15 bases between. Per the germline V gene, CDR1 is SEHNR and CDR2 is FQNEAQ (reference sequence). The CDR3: CASSPAGGETEAFF. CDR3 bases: TGTGCCAGCAGCCCCGCGGGGGGGGAAACTGAAGCTTTCTTT.

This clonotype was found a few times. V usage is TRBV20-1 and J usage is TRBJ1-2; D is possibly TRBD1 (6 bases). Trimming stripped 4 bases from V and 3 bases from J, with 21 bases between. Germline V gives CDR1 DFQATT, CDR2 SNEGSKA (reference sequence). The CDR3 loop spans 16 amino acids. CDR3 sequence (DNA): TGCAGTGCTACGCAACCTTGGGGGGCATGGGACTATGGCTACACCTTC. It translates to CSATQPWGAWDYGYTF.

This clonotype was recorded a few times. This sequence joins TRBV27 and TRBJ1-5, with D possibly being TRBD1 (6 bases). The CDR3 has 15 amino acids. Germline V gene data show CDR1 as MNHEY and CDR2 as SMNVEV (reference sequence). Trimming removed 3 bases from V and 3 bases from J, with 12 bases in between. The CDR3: CASSLSTGTNQPQHF. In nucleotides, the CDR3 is TGTGCCAGCAGTTTGTCGACAGGTACCAATCAGCCCCAGCATTTT.